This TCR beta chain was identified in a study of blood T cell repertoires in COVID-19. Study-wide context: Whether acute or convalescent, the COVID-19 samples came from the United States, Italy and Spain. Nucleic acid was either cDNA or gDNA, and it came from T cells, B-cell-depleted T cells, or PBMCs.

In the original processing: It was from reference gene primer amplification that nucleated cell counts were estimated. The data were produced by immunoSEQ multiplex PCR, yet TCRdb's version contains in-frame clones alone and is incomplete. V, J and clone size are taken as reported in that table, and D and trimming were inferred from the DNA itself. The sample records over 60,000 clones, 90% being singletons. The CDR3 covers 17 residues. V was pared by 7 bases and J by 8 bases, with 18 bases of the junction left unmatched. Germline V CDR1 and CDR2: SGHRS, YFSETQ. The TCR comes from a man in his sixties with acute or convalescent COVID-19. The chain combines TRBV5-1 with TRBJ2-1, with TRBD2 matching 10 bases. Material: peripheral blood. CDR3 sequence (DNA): TGCGCCAGCCGATCGATCAATGGGATAGCGGGGGGCCATGAGCAGTTCTTC. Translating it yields CASRSINGIAGGHEQFF.